Each of the 27 T cell receptor beta chains below was sequenced from the same sample in a study of T cells after yellow fever vaccination. TCRdb fed the 5' RACE reads into MiXCR, producing one record per CDR3 protein. The table lists approximately 300,000 distinct CDR3 sequences, roughly 8.7% of them singletons. The sample was PBMCs, taken on the day of the first yellow fever vaccination. These receptors all stem from a man aged 18 to 35 who received the YFV17D yellow fever vaccine.

This clonotype was found a few times. The chain has TRBV10-3 and TRBJ1-2; D is unresolved. Trimming took off 0 bases at V and 4 bases at J, with 15 bases between the two ends. CDR3 length: 16 residues. In germline, CDR1 is ENHRY, CDR2 SYGVKD. The CDR3 is CAISESSGLQPYGYTF. CDR3 bases: TGTGCCATCAGTGAGTCGTCGGGTCTACAGCCCTATGGCTACACCTTC.

The chain couples TRBV5-6 to TRBJ1-2; 11 bases match TRBD1. From germline, CDR1 is SGHDT and CDR2 YYEEEE. V shed 4 bases, J shed 9 bases, and the junction held 8 bases outside the gene matches. This CDR3 region has 14 residues. Written as DNA, the CDR3 is TGTGCCAGCAGCCCTTCAGGGACAGGGGGGAGCTACACCTTC. It specifies CASSPSGTGGSYTF. The whole variable domain, filled in from reference TRBV5-6 and TRBJ1-2, reads DAGVTQSPTHLIKTRGQQVTLRCSPKSGHDTVSWYQQALGQGPQFIFQYYEEEERQRGNFPDRFSGHQFPNYSSELNVNALLLGDSALYLCASSPSGTGGSYTFGSGTRLTVV.

This clonotype was observed many times. The chain carries TRBV7-8 and TRBJ2-2; no firm D call. The CDR3 loop spans 15 amino acids. The germline V gene encodes CDR1 SGHVS and CDR2 FQNEAQ. Trimming left V 2 bases short and J 2 bases short, with 9 bases between. The CDR3 sequence is CASSLLGLNTGELFF. The CDR3 bases are TGTGCCAGCAGCTTACTGGGCTTAAACACCGGGGAGCTGTTTTTT.

This chain joins TRBV6-1 and TRBJ2-1; the match to TRBD1 covers 8 bases. The CDR3 has 15 residues. From germline, CDR1 is MNHNS and CDR2 SASEGT. The J segment lost 5 bases and the V segment lost 5 bases, leaving 8 bases of the junction unmatched. The CDR3 protein is CASSLDRGADNEQFF. The CDR3 nucleotides are TGTGCCAGCAGTCTTGACAGGGGAGCCGACAATGAGCAGTTCTTC.

The chain is built from TRBV27 and TRBJ1-5; D perhaps matches TRBD1 (6 bases). CDR1 is MNHEY and CDR2 is SMNVEV in the germline V gene (reference sequence). With 6 bases removed from V and 0 bases from J, the gap between germline ends came to 9 bases. The CDR3 runs to 14 residues. CDR3 protein: CASSQGNSNQPQHF. In DNA, the CDR3 is TGTGCCAGCAGCCAGGGGAATAGCAATCAGCCCCAGCATTTT.

This clonotype was seen a handful of times. This rearrangement joins TRBV7-2 to TRBJ2-3; D is ambiguous. This CDR3 has 11 amino acids. CDR1 and CDR2 from the germline V gene are SGHTA and FQGNSA. The V gene lost 5 bases and the J gene lost 4 bases, with 4 bases spanning the gap. As DNA, the CDR3 is TGTGCCAGCAGCCGCGCAGATACGCAGTATTTT. Translation: CASSRADTQYF.

This clonotype was seen a few times. The chain is built from TRBV5-1 and TRBJ2-7; possible D gene TRBD2, 5 bases. Germline loops: CDR1 SGHRS, CDR2 YFSETQ. V was shortened by 0 bases and J by 3 bases, with 16 bases between the two germline ends. The CDR3 runs to 16 residues. The chain's CDR3 is CASSLAAPGGDYEQYF. In DNA, the CDR3 is TGCGCCAGCAGCTTGGCCGCACCCGGAGGCGACTACGAGCAGTACTTC.

The chain joins TRBV6-1 to TRBJ2-3; unclear D gene. Germline-derived CDR1 and CDR2 are MNHNS and SASEGT. The CDR3 is 12 residues long. Trimming left V 1 base short and J 10 bases short, with 9 bases between. The CDR3 sequence is CASSEVHLPQYF. The CDR3, as DNA: TGTGCCAGCAGTGAAGTTCATCTCCCGCAGTATTTT.

The J gene is TRBJ1-1, the V gene TRBV5-1; D unclear. CDR1 is SGHRS and CDR2 is YFSETQ in the germline V gene. The V gene lost 4 bases and the J gene lost 4 bases, with 14 bases spanning the gap. The CDR3 totals 14 residues. This CDR3 is CASSLTTVGTEAFF. The CDR3 bases are TGCGCCAGCAGCCTGACGACGGTAGGCACTGAAGCTTTCTTT.

The chain combines TRBV7-2 with TRBJ1-2, with 7 bases lining up with TRBD1. This CDR3 contains 16 residues. The germline CDR1 and CDR2 sequences are SGHTA and FQGNSA. J was trimmed by 5 bases and V by 3 bases; bases with no gene match: 12. CDR3: CASSFIRGGGGYGYTF. The CDR3 DNA follows: TGTGCCAGCAGCTTCATCAGGGGGGGTGGAGGGTATGGCTACACCTTC.

This clonotype showed up many times. The J gene is TRBJ2-5, the V gene TRBV5-1, with D unclear. Germline assignment: CDR1 SGHRS and CDR2 YFSETQ. The CDR3 has 14 amino acids. Trimming removed 2 bases from V and 5 bases from J, with 13 bases in between. The CDR3 is CASSLQPGDETQYF. The CDR3 DNA sequence: TGCGCCAGCAGCTTACAGCCCGGCGACGAGACCCAGTACTTC.

This clonotype occurred a few times. The CDR3 DNA follows: TGCAGTGCTAGAGATGCTGGGACAGGGGAACACAATGAGCAGTTCTTC. Its translation: CSARDAGTGEHNEQFF. The rearrangement links TRBV20-1 to TRBJ2-1; 10 nucleotides match TRBD1. Trimming at V came to 0 bases and at J to 5 bases, leaving 7 bases not matched to a gene. Germline-derived CDR1 and CDR2 are DFQATT and SNEGSKA (reference sequence). This CDR3 has 16 residues.

The chain links TRBV3-1 to TRBJ2-4, with 8 bases matching TRBD1. The junction had 8 bases not matched to a gene; V was cut back by 0 bases and J by 4 bases. In germline, CDR1 is LGHDT, CDR2 YNNKEL (reference sequence). The CDR3 length is 17 residues. CDR3 amino acids: CASSQEQGRQGKNIQYF. The CDR3 DNA reads as TGTGCCAGCAGCCAAGAGCAGGGAAGACAGGGGAAAAACATTCAGTACTTC.

This clonotype showed up just a few times. V is TRBV20-1 and J is TRBJ1-2; D is undetermined. V was trimmed by 5 bases and J by 3 bases, leaving 10 bases between them. This CDR3 region has 12 residues. CDR1 DFQATT and CDR2 SNEGSKA come from the germline V gene (reference sequence). CDR3 amino acids: CSAGSGDYGYTF. In DNA, the CDR3 is TGCAGTGCTGGGAGTGGGGACTATGGCTACACCTTC.

There are many counts of this clonotype. V gene TRBV7-9 combines with J gene TRBJ1-4, with a tentative D call TRBD1 (6 bases). This CDR3 region has 12 residues. V lost 8 bases and J lost 8, with 12 bases in between. CDR1 is SEHNR and CDR2 is FQNEAQ in the germline V gene (reference sequence). The chain's CDR3 is CASSLRGEKLFF. The CDR3 DNA is TGTGCCAGCTCCTTGAGGGGGGAAAAACTGTTTTTT.

This chain joins TRBV20-1 and TRBJ2-3; TRBD1 matches at 7 bases. Germline CDR1 is DFQATT and CDR2 is SNEGSKA (reference sequence). CDR3 length: 14 residues. V was clipped by 6 bases and J by 0 bases; unmatched bases: 6. The CDR3 sequence is CSAGDSTSTDTQYF. The CDR3, as DNA: TGCAGTGCGGGGGACAGCACTAGCACAGATACGCAGTATTTT.

This clonotype was observed a few times. V usage is TRBV7-9 and J usage is TRBJ2-3; 8 nucleotides match TRBD2. Germline V gene data show CDR1 as SEHNR and CDR2 as FQNEAQ (reference sequence). The CDR3 loop spans 15 amino acids. The V gene end was trimmed by 5 bases and the J gene end by 6 bases; junction bases not matched to a gene: 10. CDR3 bases: TGTGCCAGCAGCCTTGACGCGGGGGGAGGGGATACGCAGTATTTT. This translates into CASSLDAGGGDTQYF.

This clonotype occurred many times. V gene TRBV24-1 combines with J gene TRBJ2-3; 8 bases line up with TRBD1. J lost 2 bases, V lost 4 bases, and 7 bases had no gene match. CDR1 KGHDR and CDR2 SFDVKD come from the germline V gene. The CDR3 has 16 amino acids. The chain's CDR3 is CATSDRGQGLTDTQYF. CDR3 DNA: TGTGCCACCAGTGACCGAGGACAGGGACTCACAGATACGCAGTATTTT.

This clonotype was seen a handful of times. This chain links TRBV5-5 with TRBJ2-7; tentatively, D is TRBD1 or TRBD2 (5 bases each). The CDR3 has 14 residues. Germline CDR1 and CDR2: SGHKS and YYEKEE (reference sequence). Deletions cut 1 base from V and 3 bases from J, with 11 bases between. The CDR3 DNA is TGTGCCAGCAGCTTGTTGGGGGATCTCTACGAGCAGTACTTC. Translating gives CASSLLGDLYEQYF. The whole variable domain, remainder taken from reference TRBV5-5 and TRBJ2-7, is DAGVTQSPTHLIKTRGQQVTLRCSPISGHKSVSWYQQVLGQGPQFIFQYYEKEERGRGNFPDRFSARQFPNYSSELNVNALLLGDSALYLCASSLLGDLYEQYFGPGTRLTVT.

The chain recombines TRBV7-6 with TRBJ2-1; 7 bases map to TRBD1. The germline V gene encodes CDR1 SGHVS and CDR2 FNYEAQ. J lost 9 bases, V lost 4 bases, and 6 bases had no gene match. The CDR3 is 13 amino acids. CDR3 DNA sequence: TGTGCCAGCAGCTCTATGACAGGGACTGAGCAGTTCTTC. Protein: CASSSMTGTEQFF.

The table lists this clonotype with a few counts. The chain couples TRBV4-3 to TRBJ2-3; unclear D gene. Germline V gene sequence: CDR1 LGHNA, CDR2 YSLEER. The CDR3 runs 13 residues. V lost 1 base and J 5 bases, leaving 7 bases between the germline ends. CDR3 DNA sequence: TGCGCCAGCAGCCAAGGACCCCTAGATACGCAGTATTTT. Protein product: CASSQGPLDTQYF.

This clonotype was counted many times. The chain joins TRBV18 to TRBJ2-7; 8 bases are shared with TRBD1. Looked up from germline, CDR1 is KGHSH and CDR2 is LQKENI. This CDR3 is built from 12 residues. With 3 bases clipped from V and 6 bases from J, the junction kept 1 base outside the gene matches. CDR3 nucleotides: TGTGCCAGCTCACCCGACAGGGGCGAGCAGTACGTC. Protein: CASSPDRGEQYV.

The table lists this clonotype with many counts. The chain has TRBV27 and TRBJ1-6; no clear D. CDR1 is MNHEY and CDR2 is SMNVEV in the germline V gene (reference sequence). Trimming took off 6 bases at V and 7 bases at J, with 13 bases between the two ends. The CDR3 covers 14 residues. The CDR3 coding sequence is TGTGCCAGCAGACGAGGGCGTTTGAATTCACCCCTCCACTTT. As protein: CASRRGRLNSPLHF.

This clonotype was seen only a few times. V is TRBV6-1 and J is TRBJ1-5; no definite D call. Trimming took 6 bases from V and 9 from J, leaving 15 bases between them. CDR1 and CDR2 (germline): MNHNS, SASEGT. The CDR3 has 13 residues. CDR3 sequence: CASSDRQSGPQHF. DNA for the CDR3: TGTGCCAGCAGCGACCGACAATCGGGGCCCCAGCATTTT.

This chain uses TRBV7-2 with TRBJ2-2, with 8 bases identical to TRBD2. The germline V gene has CDR1 SGHTA and CDR2 FQGNSA. The trim removed 5 bases at V and 2 bases at J, leaving 7 bases unmatched. The CDR3 sequence is 16 residues long. The CDR3 spells CASSRFRGGNTGELFF. The CDR3 region has the DNA TGTGCCAGCAGCAGATTCCGGGGGGGTAACACCGGGGAGCTGTTTTTT.

There are a few counts of this clonotype. This chain joins TRBV7-2 and TRBJ2-1; D might be TRBD1 (6 bases). There are 13 residues in the CDR3. Germline lookup yields CDR1 SGHTA and CDR2 FQGNSA. Trimming took off 3 bases at V and 8 bases at J, with 11 bases between the two ends. CDR3 coding DNA: TGTGCCAGCAGCTTTACAGGGTGGCATGAGCAGTTCTTC. Its translation: CASSFTGWHEQFF.

This rearrangement joins TRBV4-3 to TRBJ2-7; D is uncertain. Between the trimmed V and J ends, which lost 0 bases and 3 bases, there was a span of 6 bases. The CDR3 loop spans 13 amino acids. CDR1 LGHNA and CDR2 YSLEER come from the germline V gene. CDR3 sequence (DNA): TGCGCCAGCAGCCAAGACCGCGGCTACGAGCAGTACTTC. This encodes CASSQDRGYEQYF.